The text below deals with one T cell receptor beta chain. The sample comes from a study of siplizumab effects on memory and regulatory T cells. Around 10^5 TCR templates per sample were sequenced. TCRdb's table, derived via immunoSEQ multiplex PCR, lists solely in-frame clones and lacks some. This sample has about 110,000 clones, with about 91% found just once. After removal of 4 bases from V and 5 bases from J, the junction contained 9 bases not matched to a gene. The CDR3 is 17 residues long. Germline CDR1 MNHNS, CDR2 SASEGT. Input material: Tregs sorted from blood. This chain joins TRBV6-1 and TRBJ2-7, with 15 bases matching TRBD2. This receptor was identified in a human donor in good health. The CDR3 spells CASSGGLAGGIGHEQYF. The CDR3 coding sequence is TGTGCCAGCAGTGGGGGACTAGCGGGGGGAATAGGCCACGAGCAGTACTTC.